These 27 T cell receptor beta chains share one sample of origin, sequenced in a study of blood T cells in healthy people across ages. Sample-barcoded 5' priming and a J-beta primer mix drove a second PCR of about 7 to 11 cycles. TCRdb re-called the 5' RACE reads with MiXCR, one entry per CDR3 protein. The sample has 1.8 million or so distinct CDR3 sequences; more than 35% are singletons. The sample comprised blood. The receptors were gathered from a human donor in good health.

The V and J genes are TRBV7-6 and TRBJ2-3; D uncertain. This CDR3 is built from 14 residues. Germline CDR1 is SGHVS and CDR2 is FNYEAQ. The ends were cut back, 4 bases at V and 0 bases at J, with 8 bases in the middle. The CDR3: CASSSFTSTDTQYF. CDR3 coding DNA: TGTGCCAGCAGCTCTTTTACTAGCACAGATACGCAGTATTTT.

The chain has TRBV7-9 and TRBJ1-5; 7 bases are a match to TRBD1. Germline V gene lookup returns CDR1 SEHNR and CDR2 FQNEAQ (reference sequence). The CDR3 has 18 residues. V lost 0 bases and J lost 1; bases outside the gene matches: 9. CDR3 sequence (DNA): TGTGCCAGCAGCTTAGCGAGGGGGCTAGGGGTGAGCAATCAGCCCCAGCATTTT. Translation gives CASSLARGLGVSNQPQHF.

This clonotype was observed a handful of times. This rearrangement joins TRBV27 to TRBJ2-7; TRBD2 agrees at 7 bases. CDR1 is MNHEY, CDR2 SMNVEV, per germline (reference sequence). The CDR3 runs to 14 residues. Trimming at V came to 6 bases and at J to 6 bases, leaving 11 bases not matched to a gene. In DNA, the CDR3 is TGTGCCAGCAGGCGGGGGTCGTCGGTAGGCGAGCAGTACTTC. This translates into CASRRGSSVGEQYF.

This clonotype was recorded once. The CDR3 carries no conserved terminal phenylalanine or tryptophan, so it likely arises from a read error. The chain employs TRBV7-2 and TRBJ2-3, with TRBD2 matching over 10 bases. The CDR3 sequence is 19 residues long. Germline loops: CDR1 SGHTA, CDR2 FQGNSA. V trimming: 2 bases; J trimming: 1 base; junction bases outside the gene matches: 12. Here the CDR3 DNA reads TGTGCCAGCAGCTTAATAACTAGCGGGGTACCTTCGGGCACAGATACGCAGTATATT. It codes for CASSLITSGVPSGTDTQYI.

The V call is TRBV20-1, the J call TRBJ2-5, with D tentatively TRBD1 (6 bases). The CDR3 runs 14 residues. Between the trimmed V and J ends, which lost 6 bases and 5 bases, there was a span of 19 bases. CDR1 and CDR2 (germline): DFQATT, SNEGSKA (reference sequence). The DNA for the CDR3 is TGCAGTGCCAGGCAGGGGTTGGCTAGGGAGACCCAGTACTTC. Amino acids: CSARQGLARETQYF.

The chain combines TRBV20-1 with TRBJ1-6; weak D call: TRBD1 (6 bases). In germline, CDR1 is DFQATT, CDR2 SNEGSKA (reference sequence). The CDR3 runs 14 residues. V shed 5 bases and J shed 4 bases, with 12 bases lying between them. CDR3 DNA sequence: TGCAGTGCTCCGAGGGGGGTATATAATTCACCCCTCCACTTT. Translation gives CSAPRGVYNSPLHF.

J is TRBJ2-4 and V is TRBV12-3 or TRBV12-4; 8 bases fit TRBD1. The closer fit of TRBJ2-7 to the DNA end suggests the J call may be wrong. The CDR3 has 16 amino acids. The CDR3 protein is CASSEGRDRTTHEQYF. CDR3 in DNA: TGTGCCAGCAGTGAGGGCCGGGACAGGACTACCCACGAGCAGTACTTC.

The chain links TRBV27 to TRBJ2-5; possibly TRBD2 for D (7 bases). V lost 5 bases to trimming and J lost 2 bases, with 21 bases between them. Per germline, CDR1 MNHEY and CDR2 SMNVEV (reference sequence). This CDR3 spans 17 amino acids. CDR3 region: CASSLSAGGAGQETQYF. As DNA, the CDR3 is TGTGCCAGCAGTCTGAGCGCTGGGGGGGCTGGGCAAGAGACCCAGTACTTC.

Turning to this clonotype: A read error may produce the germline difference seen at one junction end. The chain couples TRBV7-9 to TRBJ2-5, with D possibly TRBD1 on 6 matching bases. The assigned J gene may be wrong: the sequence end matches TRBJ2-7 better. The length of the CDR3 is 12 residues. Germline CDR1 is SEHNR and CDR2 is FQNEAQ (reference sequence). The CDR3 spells CAGSLGGYEQYF. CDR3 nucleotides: TGTGCCGGCAGCTTAGGGGGATACGAGCAGTACTTC.

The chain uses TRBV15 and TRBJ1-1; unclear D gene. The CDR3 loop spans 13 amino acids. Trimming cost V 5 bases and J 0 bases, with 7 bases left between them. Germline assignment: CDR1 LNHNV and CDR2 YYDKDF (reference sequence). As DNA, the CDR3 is TGTGCCACCAGCCCGAAGATGAACACTGAAGCTTTCTTT. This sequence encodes CATSPKMNTEAFF. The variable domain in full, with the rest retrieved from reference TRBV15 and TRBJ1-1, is DAMVIQNPRYQVTQFGKPVTLSCSQTLNHNVMYWYQQKSSQAPKLLFHYYDKDFNNEADTPDNFQSRRPNTSFCFLDIRSPGLGDTAMYLCATSPKMNTEAFFGQGTRLTVV.

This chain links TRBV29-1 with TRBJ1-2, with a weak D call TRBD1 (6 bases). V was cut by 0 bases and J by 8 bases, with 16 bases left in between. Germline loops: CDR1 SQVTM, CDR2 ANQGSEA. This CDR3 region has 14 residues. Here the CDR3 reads CSVEDPQGLQGYTF. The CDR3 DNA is TGCAGCGTTGAAGATCCGCAGGGGTTACAGGGCTACACCTTC.

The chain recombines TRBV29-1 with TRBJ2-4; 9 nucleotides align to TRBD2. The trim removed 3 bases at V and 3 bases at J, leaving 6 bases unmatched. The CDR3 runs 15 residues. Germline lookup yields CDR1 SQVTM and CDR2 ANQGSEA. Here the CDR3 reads CSVEGTSKDKNIQYF. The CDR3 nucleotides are TGCAGCGTTGAGGGGACTAGCAAAGACAAAAACATTCAGTACTTC.

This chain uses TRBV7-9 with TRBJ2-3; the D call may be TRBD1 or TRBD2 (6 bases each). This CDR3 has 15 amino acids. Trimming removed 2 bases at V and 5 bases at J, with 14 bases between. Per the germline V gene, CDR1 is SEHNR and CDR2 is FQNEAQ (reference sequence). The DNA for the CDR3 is TGTGCCAGCAGCTTAACAGGGCCGCGGGGAGATACGCAGTATTTT. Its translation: CASSLTGPRGDTQYF.

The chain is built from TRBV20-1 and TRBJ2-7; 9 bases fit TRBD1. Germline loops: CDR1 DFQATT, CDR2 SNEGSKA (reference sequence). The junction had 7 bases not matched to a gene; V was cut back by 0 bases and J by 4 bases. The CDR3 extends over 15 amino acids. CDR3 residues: CSARDRGQGSYEQYF. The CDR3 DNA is TGCAGTGCTAGAGATAGGGGACAGGGTTCGTACGAGCAGTACTTC.

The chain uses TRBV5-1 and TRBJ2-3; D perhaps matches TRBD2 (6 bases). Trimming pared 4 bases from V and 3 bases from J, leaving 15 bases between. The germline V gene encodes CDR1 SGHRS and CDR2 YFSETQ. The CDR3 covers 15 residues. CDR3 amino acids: CASSTWTNSTDTQYF. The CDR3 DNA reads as TGCGCCAGCAGCACCTGGACTAACTCGACAGATACGCAGTATTTT.

CDR3 DNA: TGTGCCAGCAGTTTAAGAGGAAGGGGAGGGAACACTGAAGCTTTCTTT. It translates to CASSLRGRGGNTEAFF. The chain has TRBV12-3 or TRBV12-4 and TRBJ1-1; tentative D call: TRBD1 (5 bases). The CDR3 has 16 amino acids. V was clipped by 2 bases and J by 1 base, with 14 bases between them.

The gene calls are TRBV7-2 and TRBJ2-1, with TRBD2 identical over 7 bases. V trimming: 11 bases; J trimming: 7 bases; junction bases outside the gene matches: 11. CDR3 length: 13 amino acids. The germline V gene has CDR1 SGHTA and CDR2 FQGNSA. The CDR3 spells CASEGGGRNEQFF. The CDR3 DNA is TGTGCCTCTGAGGGCGGGGGACGGAATGAGCAGTTCTTC.

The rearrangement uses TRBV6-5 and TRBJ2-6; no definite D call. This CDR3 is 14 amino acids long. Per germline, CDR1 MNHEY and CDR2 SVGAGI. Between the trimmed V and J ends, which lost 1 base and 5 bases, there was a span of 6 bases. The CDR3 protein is CASSYYGRANVLTF. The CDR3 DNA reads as TGTGCCAGCAGTTACTATGGTAGGGCCAACGTCCTGACTTTC.

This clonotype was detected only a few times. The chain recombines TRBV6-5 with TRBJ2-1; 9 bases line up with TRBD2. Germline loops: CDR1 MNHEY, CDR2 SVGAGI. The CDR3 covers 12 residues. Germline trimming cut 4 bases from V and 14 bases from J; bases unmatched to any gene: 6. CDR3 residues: CASSSSGDEKFF. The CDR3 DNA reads TGTGCCAGCAGTTCTAGCGGGGATGAAAAGTTCTTC.

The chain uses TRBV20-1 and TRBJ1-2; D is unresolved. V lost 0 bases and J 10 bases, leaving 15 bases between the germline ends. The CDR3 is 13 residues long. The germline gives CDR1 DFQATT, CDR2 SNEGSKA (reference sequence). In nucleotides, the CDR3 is TGCAGTGCTAGAGACATCCGCAGGATGGACTACACCTTC. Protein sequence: CSARDIRRMDYTF.

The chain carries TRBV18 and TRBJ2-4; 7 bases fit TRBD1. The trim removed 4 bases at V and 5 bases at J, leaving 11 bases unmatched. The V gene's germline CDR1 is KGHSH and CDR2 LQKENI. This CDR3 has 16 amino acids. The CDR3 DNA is TGTGCCAGCTCACTTTCGACAGGGCGAGGAGAAAACATTCAGTACTTC. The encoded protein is CASSLSTGRGENIQYF.

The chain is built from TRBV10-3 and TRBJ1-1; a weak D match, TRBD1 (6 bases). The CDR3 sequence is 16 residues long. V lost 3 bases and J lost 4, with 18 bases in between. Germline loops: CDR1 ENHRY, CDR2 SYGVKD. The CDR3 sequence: CAISDSTSGARTEAFF. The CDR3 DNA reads TGTGCCATCAGTGACTCAACCTCAGGGGCGCGCACTGAAGCTTTCTTT.

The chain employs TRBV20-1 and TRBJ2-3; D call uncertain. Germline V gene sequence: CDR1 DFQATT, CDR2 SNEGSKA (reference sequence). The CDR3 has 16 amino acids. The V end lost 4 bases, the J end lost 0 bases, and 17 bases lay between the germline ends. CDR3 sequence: CSANPRQRASTDTQYF. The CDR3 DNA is TGCAGTGCTAACCCCAGACAACGTGCTAGCACAGATACGCAGTATTTT.

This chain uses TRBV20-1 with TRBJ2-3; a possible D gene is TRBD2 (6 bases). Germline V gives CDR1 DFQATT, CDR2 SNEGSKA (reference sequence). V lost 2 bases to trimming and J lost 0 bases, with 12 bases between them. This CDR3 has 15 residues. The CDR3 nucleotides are TGCAGTGCTAGATCTTTCGGGGGAAGCACAGATACGCAGTATTTT. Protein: CSARSFGGSTDTQYF.

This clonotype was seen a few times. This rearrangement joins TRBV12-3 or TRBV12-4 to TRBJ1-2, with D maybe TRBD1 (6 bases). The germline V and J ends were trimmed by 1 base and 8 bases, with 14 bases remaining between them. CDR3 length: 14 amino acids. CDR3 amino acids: CASSLVGGPLGYTF. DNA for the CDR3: TGTGCCAGCAGTTTAGTGGGGGGCCCCCTGGGCTACACCTTC.

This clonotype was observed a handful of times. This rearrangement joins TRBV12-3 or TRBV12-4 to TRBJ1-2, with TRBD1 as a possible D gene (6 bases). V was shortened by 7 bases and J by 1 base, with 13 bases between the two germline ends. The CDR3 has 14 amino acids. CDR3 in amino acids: CASNRDNRNYGYTF. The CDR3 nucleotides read TGTGCCAGCAATCGGGACAACCGTAACTATGGCTACACCTTC.

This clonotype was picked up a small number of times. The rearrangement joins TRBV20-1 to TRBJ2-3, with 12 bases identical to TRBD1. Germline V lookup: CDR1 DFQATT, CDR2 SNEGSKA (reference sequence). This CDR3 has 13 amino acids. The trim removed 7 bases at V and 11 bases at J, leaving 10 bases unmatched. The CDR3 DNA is TGCAGTGGCGGGACAGGGGGCAAAGGCGAGCAGTATTTT. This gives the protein CSGGTGGKGEQYF.